This TCR beta chain derives from a study of shared clonotypes between healthy human individuals. On this clone: What it recognizes is unknown.

In germline, CDR1 is SGDLS, CDR2 YYNGEE. This CDR3 region has 14 residues. V trimming: 0 bases; J trimming: 3 bases; junction bases outside the gene matches: 2. Authors' processing steps: From ImmunoSEQ came sequences covering only the junction and carrying no quality scores, so filtering differed. Assay: immunoSEQ multiplex PCR; the TCRdb copy retains only in-frame clones and omits some. V and J calls and clone size are as listed in that table; D and trimming were resolved from the DNA. In the table there are fewer than 650,000 clones, roughly four fifths of which are singletons. Study results and caveats: Sampling was confined to blood; repertoires within tissues likely differ.

The sample taken for sequencing was PBMCs. The clonotype was recovered from a woman in her 40s in good health. Some clones in this sample may be carry-over from other donors' samples. The chain is built from TRBV9 and TRBJ2-7; 8 nucleotides align to TRBD1. CDR3 residues: CASSVGTGNYEQYF. The CDR3 nucleotides read TGTGCCAGCAGCGTAGGGACAGGGAACTACGAGCAGTACTTC.